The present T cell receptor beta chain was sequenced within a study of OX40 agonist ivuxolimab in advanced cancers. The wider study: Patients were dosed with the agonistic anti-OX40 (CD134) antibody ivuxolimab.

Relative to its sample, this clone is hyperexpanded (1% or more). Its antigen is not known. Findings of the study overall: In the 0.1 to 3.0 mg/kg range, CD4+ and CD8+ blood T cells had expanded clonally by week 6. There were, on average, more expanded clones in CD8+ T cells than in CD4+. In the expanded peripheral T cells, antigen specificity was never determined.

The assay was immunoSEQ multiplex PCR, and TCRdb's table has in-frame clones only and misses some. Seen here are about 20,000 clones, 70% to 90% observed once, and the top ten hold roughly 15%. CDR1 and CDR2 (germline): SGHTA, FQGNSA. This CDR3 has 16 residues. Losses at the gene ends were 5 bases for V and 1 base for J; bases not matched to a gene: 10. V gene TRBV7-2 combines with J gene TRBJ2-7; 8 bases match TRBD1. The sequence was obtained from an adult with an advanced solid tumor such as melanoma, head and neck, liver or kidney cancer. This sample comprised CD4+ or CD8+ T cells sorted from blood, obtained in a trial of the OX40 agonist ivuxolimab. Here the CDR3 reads CASSLTAGTGSYEQYF. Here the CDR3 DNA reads TGTGCCAGCAGCCTAACCGCCGGGACAGGATCCTACGAGCAGTACTTC.